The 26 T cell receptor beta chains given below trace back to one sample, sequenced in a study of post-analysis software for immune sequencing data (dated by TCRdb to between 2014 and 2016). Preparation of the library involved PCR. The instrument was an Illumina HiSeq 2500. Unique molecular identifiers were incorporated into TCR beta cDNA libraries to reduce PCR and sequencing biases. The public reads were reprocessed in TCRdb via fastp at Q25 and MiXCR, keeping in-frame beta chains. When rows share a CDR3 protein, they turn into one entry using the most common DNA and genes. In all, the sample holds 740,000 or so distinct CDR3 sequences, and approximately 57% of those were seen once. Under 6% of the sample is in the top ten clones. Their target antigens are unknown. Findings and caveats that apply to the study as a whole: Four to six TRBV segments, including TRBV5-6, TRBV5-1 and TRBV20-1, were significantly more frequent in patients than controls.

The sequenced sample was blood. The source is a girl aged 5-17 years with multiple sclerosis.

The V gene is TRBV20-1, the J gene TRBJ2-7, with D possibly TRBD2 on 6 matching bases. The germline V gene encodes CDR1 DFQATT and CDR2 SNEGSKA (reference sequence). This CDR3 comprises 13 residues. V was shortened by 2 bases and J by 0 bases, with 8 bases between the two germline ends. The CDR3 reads CSARPGVSYEQYF. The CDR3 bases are TGCAGTGCTAGACCGGGGGTCTCCTACGAGCAGTACTTC.

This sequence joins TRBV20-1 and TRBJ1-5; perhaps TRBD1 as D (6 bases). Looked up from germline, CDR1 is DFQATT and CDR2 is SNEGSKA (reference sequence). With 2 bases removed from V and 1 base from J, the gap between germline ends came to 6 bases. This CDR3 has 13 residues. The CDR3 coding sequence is TGCAGTGCTAGAAGGGGGAGCAATCAGCCCCAGCATTTT. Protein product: CSARRGSNQPQHF.

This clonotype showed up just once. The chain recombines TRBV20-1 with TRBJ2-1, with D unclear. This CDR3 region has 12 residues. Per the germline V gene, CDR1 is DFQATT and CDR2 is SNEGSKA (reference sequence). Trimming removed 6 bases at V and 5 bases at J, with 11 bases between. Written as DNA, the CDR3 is TGCAGTGCCGCACGGGCCGACAATGAGCAGTTCTTC. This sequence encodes CSAARADNEQFF.

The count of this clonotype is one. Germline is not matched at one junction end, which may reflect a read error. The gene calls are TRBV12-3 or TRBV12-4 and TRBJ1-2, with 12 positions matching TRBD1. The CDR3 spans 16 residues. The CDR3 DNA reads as TGTGCCAGTCAAACCGGGACAGGGGGCGTCTCAAAGGGCTGCACCTTC. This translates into CASQTGTGGVSKGCTF.

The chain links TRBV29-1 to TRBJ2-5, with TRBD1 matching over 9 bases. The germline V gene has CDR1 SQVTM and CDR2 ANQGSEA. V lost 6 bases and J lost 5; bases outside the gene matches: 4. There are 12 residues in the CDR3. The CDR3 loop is CSVGTGFETQYF. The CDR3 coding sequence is TGCAGCGTGGGGACAGGGTTTGAGACCCAGTACTTC.

CDR3 loop: CSARGTASNQPQHF. In nucleotides, the CDR3 is TGCAGTGCCCGAGGGACGGCTAGCAATCAGCCCCAGCATTTT. The rearrangement uses TRBV20-1 and TRBJ1-5; a weak D match, TRBD1 (5 bases). Trimming cost V 6 bases and J 0 bases, with 12 bases left between them. CDR1 and CDR2 (germline): DFQATT, SNEGSKA (reference sequence). The CDR3 has 14 residues.

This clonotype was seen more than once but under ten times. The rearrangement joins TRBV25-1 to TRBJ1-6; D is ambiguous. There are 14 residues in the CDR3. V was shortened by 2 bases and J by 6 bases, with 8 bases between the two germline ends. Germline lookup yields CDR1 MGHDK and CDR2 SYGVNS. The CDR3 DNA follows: TGTGCCAGCAGTGAAATTGATCCTAATTCACCCCTCCACTTT. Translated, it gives CASSEIDPNSPLHF.

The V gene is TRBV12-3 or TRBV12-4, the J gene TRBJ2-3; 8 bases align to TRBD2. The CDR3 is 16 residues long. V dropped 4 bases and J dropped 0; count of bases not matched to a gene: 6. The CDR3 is CASSSYSGTSTDTQYF. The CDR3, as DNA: TGTGCCAGCAGTTCCTATAGCGGGACTAGCACAGATACGCAGTATTTT.

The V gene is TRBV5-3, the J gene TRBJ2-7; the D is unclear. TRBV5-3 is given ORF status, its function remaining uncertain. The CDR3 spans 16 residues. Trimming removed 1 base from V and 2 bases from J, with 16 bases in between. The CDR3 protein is CARSLRRERKPYEQYF. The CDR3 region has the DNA TGTGCCAGAAGCTTGAGGCGCGAACGGAAACCCTACGAGCAGTACTTC.

CDR3 region: CASSLQEETQYF. The CDR3, as DNA: TGTGCCAGCAGCCTCCAGGAGGAGACCCAGTACTTC. The V call is TRBV11-2, the J call TRBJ2-5; the D is unclear. Per the germline V gene, CDR1 is SGHAT and CDR2 is FQNNGV. Trimming removed 5 bases from V and 5 bases from J, with 9 bases in between. The CDR3 has 12 amino acids.

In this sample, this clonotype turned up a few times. This CDR3 reads CSAEGQGNYEQYF. CDR3 coding DNA: TGCAGTGCTGAGGGACAGGGGAACTACGAGCAGTACTTC. The chain carries TRBV20-1 and TRBJ2-7; 10 positions match TRBD1. The V gene's germline CDR1 is DFQATT and CDR2 SNEGSKA (reference sequence). This CDR3 has 13 amino acids. The ends lost 5 bases at V and 3 bases at J; junction bases unmatched: 4.

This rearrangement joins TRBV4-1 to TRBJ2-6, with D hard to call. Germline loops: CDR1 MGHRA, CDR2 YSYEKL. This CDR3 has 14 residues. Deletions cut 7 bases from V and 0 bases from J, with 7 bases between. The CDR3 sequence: CASTLNSGANVLTF. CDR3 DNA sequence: TGCGCCAGCACCTTAAACTCTGGGGCCAACGTCCTGACTTTC.

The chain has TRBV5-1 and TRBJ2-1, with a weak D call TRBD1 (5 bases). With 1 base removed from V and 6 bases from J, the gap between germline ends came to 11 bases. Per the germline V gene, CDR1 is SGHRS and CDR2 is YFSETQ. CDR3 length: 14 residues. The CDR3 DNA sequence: TGCGCCAGCAGCTTGAGGGGCGGCCCCAATGAGCAGTTCTTC. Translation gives CASSLRGGPNEQFF.

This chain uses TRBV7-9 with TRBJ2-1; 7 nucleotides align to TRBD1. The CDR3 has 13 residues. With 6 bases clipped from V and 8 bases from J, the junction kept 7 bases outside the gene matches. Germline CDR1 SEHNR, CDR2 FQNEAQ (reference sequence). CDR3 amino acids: CASRDTGEDEQFF. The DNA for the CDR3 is TGTGCCAGCAGAGATACAGGGGAAGATGAGCAGTTCTTC.

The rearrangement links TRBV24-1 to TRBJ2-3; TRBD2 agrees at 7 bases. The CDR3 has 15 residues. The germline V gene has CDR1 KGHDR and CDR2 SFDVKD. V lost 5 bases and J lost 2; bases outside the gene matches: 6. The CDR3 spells CATSVGTTLTDTQYF. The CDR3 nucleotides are TGTGCCACCAGTGTGGGGACTACCCTCACAGATACGCAGTATTTT.

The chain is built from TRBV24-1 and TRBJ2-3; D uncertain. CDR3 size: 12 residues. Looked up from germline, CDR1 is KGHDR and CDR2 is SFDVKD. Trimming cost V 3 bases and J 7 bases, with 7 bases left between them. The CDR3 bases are TGTGCCACCAGTGATCGAAGGAATACGCAGTATTTT. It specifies CATSDRRNTQYF.

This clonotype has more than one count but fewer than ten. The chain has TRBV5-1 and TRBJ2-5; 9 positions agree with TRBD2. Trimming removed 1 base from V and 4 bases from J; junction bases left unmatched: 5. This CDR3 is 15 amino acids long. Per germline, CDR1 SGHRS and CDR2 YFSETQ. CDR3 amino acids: CASSLMRGGGETQYF. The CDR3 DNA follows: TGCGCCAGCAGCTTGATGCGGGGGGGCGGAGAGACCCAGTACTTC. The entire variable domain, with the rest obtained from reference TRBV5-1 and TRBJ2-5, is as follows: KAGVTQTPRYLIKTRGQQVTLSCSPISGHRSVSWYQQTPGQGLQFLFEYFSETQRNKGNFPGRFSGRQFSNSRSEMNVSTLELGDSALYLCASSLMRGGGETQYFGPGTRLLVL.

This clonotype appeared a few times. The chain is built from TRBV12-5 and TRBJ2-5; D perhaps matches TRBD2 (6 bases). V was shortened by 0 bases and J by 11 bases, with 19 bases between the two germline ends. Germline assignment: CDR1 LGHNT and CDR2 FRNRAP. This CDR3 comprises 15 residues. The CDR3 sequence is CASGLVRREVGEQYF. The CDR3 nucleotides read TGTGCTAGTGGTTTGGTACGGAGGGAAGTAGGGGAGCAGTACTTC.

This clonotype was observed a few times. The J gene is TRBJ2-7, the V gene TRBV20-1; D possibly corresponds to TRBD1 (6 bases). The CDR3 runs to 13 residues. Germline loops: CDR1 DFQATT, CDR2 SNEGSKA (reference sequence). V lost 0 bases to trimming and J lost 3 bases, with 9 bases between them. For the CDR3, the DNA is TGCAGTGCTAGAGATGGGGACAACTACGAGCAGTACTTC. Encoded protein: CSARDGDNYEQYF.

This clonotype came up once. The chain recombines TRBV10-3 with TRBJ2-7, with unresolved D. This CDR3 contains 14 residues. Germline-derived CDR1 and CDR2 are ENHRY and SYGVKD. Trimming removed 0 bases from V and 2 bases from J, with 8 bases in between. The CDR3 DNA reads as TGTGCCATCAGTGAGTCGTACACTACCTACGAGCAGTACTTC. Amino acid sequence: CAISESYTTYEQYF.

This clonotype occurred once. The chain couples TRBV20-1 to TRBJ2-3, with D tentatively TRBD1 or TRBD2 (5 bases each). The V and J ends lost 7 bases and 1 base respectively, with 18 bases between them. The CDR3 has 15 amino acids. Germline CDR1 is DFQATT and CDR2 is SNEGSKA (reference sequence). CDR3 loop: CSVPGRGTRTDTQYF. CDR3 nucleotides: TGCAGTGTCCCGGGGCGAGGGACGCGCACAGATACGCAGTATTTT.

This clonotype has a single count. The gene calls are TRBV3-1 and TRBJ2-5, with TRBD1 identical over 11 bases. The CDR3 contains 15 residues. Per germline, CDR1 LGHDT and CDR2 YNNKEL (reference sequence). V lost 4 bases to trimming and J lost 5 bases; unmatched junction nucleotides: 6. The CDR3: CASSPGTGGIETQYF. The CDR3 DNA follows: TGTGCCAGCAGCCCCGGGACAGGGGGTATTGAGACCCAGTACTTC.

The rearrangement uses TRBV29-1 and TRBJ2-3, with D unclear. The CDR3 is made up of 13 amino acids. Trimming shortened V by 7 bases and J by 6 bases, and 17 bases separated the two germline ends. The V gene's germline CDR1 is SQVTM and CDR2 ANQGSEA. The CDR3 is CSAPLGPLDTQYF. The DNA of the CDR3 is TGCAGCGCCCCCCTGGGTCCTTTGGATACGCAGTATTTT.

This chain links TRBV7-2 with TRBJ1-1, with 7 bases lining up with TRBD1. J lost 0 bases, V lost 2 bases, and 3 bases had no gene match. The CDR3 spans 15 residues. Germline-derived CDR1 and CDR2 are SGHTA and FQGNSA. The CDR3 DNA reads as TGTGCCAGCAGCTTATCTGGGACAGTGAACACTGAAGCTTTCTTT. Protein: CASSLSGTVNTEAFF.

Here the CDR3 DNA reads TGTGCCAGCAGCTTTTGGCCTTCCAGCACTGAAGCTTTCTTT. This encodes CASSFWPSSTEAFF. The genes are TRBV7-2 and TRBJ1-1; D is unresolved. Trimming shortened V by 3 bases and J by 4 bases, and 12 bases separated the two germline ends. Germline values: CDR1 SGHTA, CDR2 FQGNSA. There are 14 residues in the CDR3.

Here the CDR3 reads CASSQVIDNKNIQYF. CDR3 DNA: TGCGCCAGCAGCCAAGTGATAGATAACAAAAACATTCAGTACTTC. V gene TRBV4-1 combines with J gene TRBJ2-4, with D uncertain. The V end was cut by 1 base, the J end by 3 bases, with 10 bases between. The CDR3 is made up of 15 amino acids. CDR1 is MGHRA and CDR2 is YSYEKL in the germline V gene.